The rows below give T cell receptor beta chains drawn from one sample of a study of early T cells in non-severe SARS-CoV-2 infection. TCRdb re-derived calls from the 5' RACE reads in MiXCR, one entry per CDR3 protein. The data hold about 71,000 distinct CDR3 sequences, with more than 14% observed a single time. The sample consisted of whole blood, taken at baseline. The receptor set was obtained from an adult who was a healthcare worker with PCR-confirmed SARS-CoV-2 infection or an uninfected control (not recorded which). CDR3s include the opening cysteine and the closing phenylalanine or tryptophan. D genes are given only for firm matches. Part of the rows lack a size; the others show once, few, many or a class for expanded clones.

d_call j_call clone_size v_call cdr3_aa cdr3_nt
. TRBJ2-4 . TRBV7-3 CASSFPGQGGNIQYF TGTGCCAGCAGCTTTCCCGGACAGGGAGGGAACATTCAGTACTTC
. TRBJ2-4 few TRBV29-1 CSGDEQGSDIQYF TGCAGCGGAGACGAACAGGGTTCGGACATTCAGTACTTC
. TRBJ2-5 many TRBV27 CASSRVPGAGSQETQYF TGTGCCAGCAGTCGCGTGCCCGGGGCAGGTAGCCAAGAGACCCAGTACTTC
. TRBJ2-5 . TRBV6-6 CASSADAETQYF TGTGCCAGCTCCGCGGACGCAGAGACCCAGTACTTC
TRBD1 TRBJ2-7 many TRBV27 CASSLAPGTGFYEQYF TGTGCCAGCAGTTTAGCCCCCGGGACAGGGTTCTACGAGCAGTACTTC
. TRBJ1-3 . TRBV7-6 CASSLAGRDGNTIYF TGTGCCAGCAGCTTAGCGGGCAGAGATGGAAACACCATATATTTT
. TRBJ1-1 many TRBV7-3 CASSLHRNTEAFF TGTGCCAGCAGCTTACATAGAAACACTGAAGCTTTCTTT
TRBD2 TRBJ2-2 . TRBV6-5 CASSYNTGGRMPGELFF TGTGCCAGCAGTTACAATACTGGCGGGAGGATGCCCGGGGAGCTGTTTTTT
TRBD1 TRBJ2-1 few TRBV27 CASRRTGLNEQFF TGTGCCAGCAGGAGGACAGGGCTTAATGAGCAGTTCTTC
. TRBJ2-3 . TRBV5-1 CASSLNQVSADTQYF TGCGCCAGCAGCTTGAACCAGGTGTCAGCAGATACGCAGTATTTT
. TRBJ2-5 few TRBV19 CASSITLSGETQYF TGTGCCAGTAGTATTACCCTCTCGGGAGAGACCCAGTACTTC
. TRBJ1-2 few TRBV18 CASSPDPNYGYTF TGTGCCAGCTCACCTGATCCAAACTATGGCTACACCTTC
TRBD1 TRBJ2-3 many TRBV7-8 CASSRITGVSTDTQYF TGTGCCAGCAGTCGTATTACAGGGGTTAGCACAGATACGCAGTATTTT
TRBD1 TRBJ2-7 many TRBV5-1 CASSFGQGVGYEQYF TGCGCCAGCAGCTTTGGACAGGGCGTAGGCTACGAGCAGTACTTC
. TRBJ1-1 few TRBV28 CASSFHPPGNAEAFF TGTGCCAGCAGTTTCCACCCTCCAGGGAACGCTGAAGCTTTCTTT
. TRBJ2-7 few TRBV6-1 CASRPARDEQYF TGTGCCAGCAGACCGGCCCGGGACGAGCAGTACTTC
. TRBJ2-1 many TRBV7-9 CASSISREQFF TGTGCCAGCAGCATCAGCCGGGAACAGTTCTTC
. TRBJ1-3 . TRBV6-4 CASTGNTIYF TGTGCCAGCACTGGAAACACCATATATTTT
. TRBJ2-3 . TRBV7-2 CASSAVSSDTQYF TGTGCCAGCAGCGCCGTCAGCTCAGATACGCAGTATTTT
. TRBJ1-6 once TRBV5-4 CASSPDGLDSPLHF TGTGCCAGCAGCCCGGACGGACTAGATTCACCCCTCCACTTT
. TRBJ2-1 . TRBV9 CASSVYLGNEQFF TGTGCCAGCAGCGTCTATCTCGGGAATGAGCAGTTCTTC
. TRBJ1-2 few TRBV18 CASSPPGGRGYTF TGTGCCAGCTCACCACCAGGGGGTCGCGGCTACACCTTC
TRBD2 TRBJ2-1 . TRBV7-6 CASSFSGGSSYNEQFF TGTGCCAGCAGTTTTAGCGGGGGAAGCTCCTACAATGAGCAGTTCTTC
. TRBJ2-5 . TRBV6-1 CASSQPRETQYF TGTGCCAGCAGTCAGCCGAGGGAGACCCAGTACTTC
TRBD1 TRBJ2-7 once TRBV29-1 CSSSGQGAGEQYF TGCAGCTCTTCAGGCCAGGGGGCCGGGGAGCAGTACTTC
. TRBJ2-7 many TRBV5-1 CASSFAGGYEQYF TGCGCCAGCAGCTTCGCCGGGGGTTACGAGCAGTACTTC
. TRBJ2-2 few TRBV7-6 CASSLGQLTGELFF TGTGCCAGCAGCTTAGGGCAGCTCACCGGGGAGCTGTTTTTT
. TRBJ2-2 few TRBV20-1 CSASLPAHTGELFF TGCAGTGCCTCACTCCCCGCCCACACCGGGGAGCTGTTTTTT
. TRBJ2-7 few TRBV18 CASSPAPGYEQYF TGTGCCAGCTCCCCCGCCCCCGGTTACGAGCAGTACTTC
. TRBJ2-1 many TRBV29-1 CSGASAFMSEQFF TGCAGCGGGGCTAGCGCTTTTATGAGTGAGCAGTTCTTC
. TRBJ2-1 many TRBV27 CASSAGSYNEQFF TGTGCCAGCAGTGCCGGGTCCTACAATGAGCAGTTCTTC
. TRBJ2-7 few TRBV7-2 CASSLARVSYEQYF TGTGCCAGCAGCTTAGCCAGGGTCTCCTACGAGCAGTACTTC
TRBD2 TRBJ2-3 few TRBV28 CASSSSGAGDTDTQYF TGTGCCAGCAGTTCTAGCGGGGCGGGGGACACAGATACGCAGTATTTT
TRBD2 TRBJ2-5 . TRBV5-1 CASSLWTSGPETQYF TGCGCCAGCAGCTTGTGGACTAGCGGGCCAGAGACCCAGTACTTC
. TRBJ2-3 many TRBV9 CARAPGETDTQYF TGTGCCAGGGCCCCCGGAGAGACAGATACGCAGTATTTT
. TRBJ2-7 few TRBV5-1 CASSFDRTYEQYF TGCGCCAGCAGCTTCGACAGAACCTACGAGCAGTACTTC
. TRBJ2-2 many TRBV11-2 CASKKSPSLAGELFF TGTGCCAGCAAGAAAAGCCCTAGTCTGGCCGGGGAGCTGTTTTTT
. TRBJ2-3 many TRBV24-1 CATSDPSRADTQYF TGTGCCACCAGTGACCCAAGTCGCGCAGATACGCAGTATTTT
. TRBJ2-3 many TRBV7-8 CASSLAGGRERTDTQYF TGTGCCAGCAGCTTAGCCGGGGGGCGGGAGAGGACAGATACGCAGTATTTT
. TRBJ2-7 many TRBV7-8 CASSPGRGPYEQYF TGTGCCAGCAGCCCAGGGCGGGGGCCCTACGAGCAGTACTTC
. TRBJ2-7 many TRBV29-1 CSVKSHRGTVSDEQYF TGCAGCGTTAAGTCCCATCGGGGGACGGTTAGCGACGAGCAGTACTTC
TRBD2 TRBJ2-7 . TRBV9 CASSVTSGREQYF TGTGCCAGCAGCGTGACTAGCGGGAGAGAGCAGTACTTC
. TRBJ2-1 many TRBV2 CASSEWGPSGYNEQFF TGTGCCAGCAGTGAATGGGGGCCTAGCGGATACAATGAGCAGTTCTTC
TRBD2 TRBJ2-3 many TRBV12-3/TRBV12-4 CASTQTSADTQYF TGTGCCAGCACCCAGACTAGCGCAGATACGCAGTATTTT
TRBD2 TRBJ2-7 . TRBV20-1 CSARREGLYEQYF TGCAGTGCTAGACGGGAGGGCCTATACGAGCAGTACTTC
. TRBJ2-7 . TRBV2 CASIRSGGPANYEQYF TGTGCCAGCATCCGATCGGGCGGCCCTGCTAACTACGAGCAGTACTTC
TRBD2 TRBJ2-3 few TRBV9 CASSPGTSGGDTQYF TGTGCCAGCAGCCCCGGGACTAGCGGAGGAGATACGCAGTATTTT
. TRBJ2-1 few TRBV6-5 CASSYRPPTSSYNEQFF TGTGCCAGCAGTTACCGACCCCCGACTAGCTCCTACAATGAGCAGTTCTTC
. TRBJ2-4 few TRBV20-1 CSAPSGSLNIQYF TGCAGTGCCCCGAGCGGTTCTCTAAACATTCAGTACTTC
TRBD1 TRBJ2-1 few TRBV7-9 CASSPGQGAGEQFF TGTGCCAGCAGCCCGGGACAGGGGGCCGGTGAGCAGTTCTTC
. TRBJ1-1 . TRBV28 CATTPPPGTEAFF TGTGCCACTACACCCCCTCCGGGGACTGAAGCTTTCTTT
. TRBJ2-7 few TRBV30 CAWSDRYEQYF TGTGCCTGGTCCGACCGGTACGAGCAGTACTTC
. TRBJ2-1 few TRBV6-2/TRBV6-3 CASKSVLGDNEQFF TGTGCCAGCAAGAGTGTCTTGGGGGACAATGAGCAGTTCTTC